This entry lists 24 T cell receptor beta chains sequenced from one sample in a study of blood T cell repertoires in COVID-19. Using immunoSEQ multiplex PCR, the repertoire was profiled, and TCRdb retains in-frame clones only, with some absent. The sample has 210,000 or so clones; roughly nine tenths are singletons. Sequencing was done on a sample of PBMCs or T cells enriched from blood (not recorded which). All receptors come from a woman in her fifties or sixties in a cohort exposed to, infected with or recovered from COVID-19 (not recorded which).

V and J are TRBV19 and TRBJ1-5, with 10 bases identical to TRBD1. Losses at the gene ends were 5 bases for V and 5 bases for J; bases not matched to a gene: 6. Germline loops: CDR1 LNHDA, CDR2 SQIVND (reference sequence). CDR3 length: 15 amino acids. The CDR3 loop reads CASSATGTGDQPQHF. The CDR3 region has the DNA TGTGCCAGTAGTGCCACCGGGACAGGGGATCAGCCCCAGCATTTT.

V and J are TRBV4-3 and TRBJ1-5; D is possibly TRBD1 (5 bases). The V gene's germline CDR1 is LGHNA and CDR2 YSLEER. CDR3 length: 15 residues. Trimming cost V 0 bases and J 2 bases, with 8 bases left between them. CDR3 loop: CASSQDARGNQPQHF. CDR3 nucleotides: TGCGCCAGCAGCCAAGACGCCAGGGGCAATCAGCCCCAGCATTTT.

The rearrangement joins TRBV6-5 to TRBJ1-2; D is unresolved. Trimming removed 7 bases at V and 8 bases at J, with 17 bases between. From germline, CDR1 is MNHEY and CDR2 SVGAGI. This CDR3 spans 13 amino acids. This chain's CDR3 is CASTLTRGSGYTF. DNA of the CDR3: TGTGCCAGCACCCTTACCCGGGGTTCGGGCTACACCTTC.

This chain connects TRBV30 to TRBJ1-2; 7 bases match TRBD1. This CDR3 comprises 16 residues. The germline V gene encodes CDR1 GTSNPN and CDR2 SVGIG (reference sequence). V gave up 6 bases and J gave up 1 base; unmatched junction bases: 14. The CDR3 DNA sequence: TGTGCCTGCATCCGGGACAGAGCTTCTCGTAACTATGGCTACACCTTC. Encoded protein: CACIRDRASRNYGYTF.

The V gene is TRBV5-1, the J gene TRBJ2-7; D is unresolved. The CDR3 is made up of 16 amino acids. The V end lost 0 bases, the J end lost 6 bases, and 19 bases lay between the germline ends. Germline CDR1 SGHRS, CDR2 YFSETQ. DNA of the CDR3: TGCGCCAGCAGCTTGGATCTCGGTGAGCTTCCCTCCGAGCAGTACTTC. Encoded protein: CASSLDLGELPSEQYF.

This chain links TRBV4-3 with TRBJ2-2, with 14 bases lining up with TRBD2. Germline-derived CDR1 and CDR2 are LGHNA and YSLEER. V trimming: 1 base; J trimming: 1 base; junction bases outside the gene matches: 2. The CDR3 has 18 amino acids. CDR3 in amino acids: CASSQAGLAGGNTGELFF. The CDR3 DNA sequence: TGCGCCAGCAGCCAAGCCGGACTAGCGGGGGGGAACACCGGGGAGCTGTTTTTT.

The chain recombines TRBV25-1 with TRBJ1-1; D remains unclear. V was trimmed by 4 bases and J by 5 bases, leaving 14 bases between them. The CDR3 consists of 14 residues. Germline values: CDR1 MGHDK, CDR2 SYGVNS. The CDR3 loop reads CASSVRGYVTEAFF. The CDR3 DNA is TGTGCCAGCAGTGTACGGGGATATGTGACTGAAGCTTTCTTT.

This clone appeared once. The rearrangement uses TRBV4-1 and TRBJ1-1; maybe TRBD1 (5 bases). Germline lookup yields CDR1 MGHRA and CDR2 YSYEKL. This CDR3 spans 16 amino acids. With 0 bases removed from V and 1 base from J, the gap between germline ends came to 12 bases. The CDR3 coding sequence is TGCGCCAGCAGCCAAGATATGACAGCACAGAACACTGAAGCTTTCTTT. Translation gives CASSQDMTAQNTEAFF.

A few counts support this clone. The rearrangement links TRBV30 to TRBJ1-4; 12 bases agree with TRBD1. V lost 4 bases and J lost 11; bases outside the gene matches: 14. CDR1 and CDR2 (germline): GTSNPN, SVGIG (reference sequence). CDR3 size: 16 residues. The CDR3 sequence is CAWNAPGDRGLRKLFF. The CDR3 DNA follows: TGTGCCTGGAACGCCCCGGGGGACAGGGGGCTTCGGAAACTGTTTTTT.

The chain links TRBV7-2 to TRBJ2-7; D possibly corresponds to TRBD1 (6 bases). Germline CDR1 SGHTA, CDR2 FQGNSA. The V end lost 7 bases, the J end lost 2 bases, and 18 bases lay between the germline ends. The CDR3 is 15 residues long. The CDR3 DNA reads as TGTGCCAGCAAGCTTAGGATCCAGGGGACCTACGAGCAGTACTTC. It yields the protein CASKLRIQGTYEQYF.

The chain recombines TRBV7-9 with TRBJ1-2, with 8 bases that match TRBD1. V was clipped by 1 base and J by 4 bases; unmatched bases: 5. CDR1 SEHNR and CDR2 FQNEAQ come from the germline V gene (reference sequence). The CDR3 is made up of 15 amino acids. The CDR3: CASSLEQGGIYGYTF. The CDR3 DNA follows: TGTGCCAGCAGCTTAGAACAGGGGGGGATCTATGGCTACACCTTC.

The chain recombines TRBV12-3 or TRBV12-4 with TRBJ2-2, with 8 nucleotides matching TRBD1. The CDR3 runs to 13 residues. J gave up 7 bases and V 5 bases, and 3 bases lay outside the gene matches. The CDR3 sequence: CASSRTGGGELFF. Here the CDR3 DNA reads TGTGCCAGCAGTCGAACAGGGGGCGGGGAGCTGTTTTTT.

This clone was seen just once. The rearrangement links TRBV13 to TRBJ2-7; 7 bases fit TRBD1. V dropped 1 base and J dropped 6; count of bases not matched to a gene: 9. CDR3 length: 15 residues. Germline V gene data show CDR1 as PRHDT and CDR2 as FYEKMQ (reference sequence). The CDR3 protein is CASSLEGALVREQYF. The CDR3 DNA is TGTGCCAGCAGCTTAGAGGGGGCTCTGGTCCGCGAGCAGTACTTC.

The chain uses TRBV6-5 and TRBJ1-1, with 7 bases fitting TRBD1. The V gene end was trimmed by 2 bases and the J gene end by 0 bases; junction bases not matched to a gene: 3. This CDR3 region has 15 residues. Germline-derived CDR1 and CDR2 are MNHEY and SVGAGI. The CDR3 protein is CASSYRGRMNTEAFF. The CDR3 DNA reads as TGTGCCAGCAGTTACAGGGGGCGCATGAACACTGAAGCTTTCTTT.

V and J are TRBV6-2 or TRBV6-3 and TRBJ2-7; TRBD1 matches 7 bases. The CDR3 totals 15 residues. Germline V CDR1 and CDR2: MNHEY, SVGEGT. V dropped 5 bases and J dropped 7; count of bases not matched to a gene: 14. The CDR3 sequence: CASSRLGDSQAEQYF. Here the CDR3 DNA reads TGTGCCAGCAGTCGCTTAGGGGACAGCCAAGCGGAGCAGTACTTC.

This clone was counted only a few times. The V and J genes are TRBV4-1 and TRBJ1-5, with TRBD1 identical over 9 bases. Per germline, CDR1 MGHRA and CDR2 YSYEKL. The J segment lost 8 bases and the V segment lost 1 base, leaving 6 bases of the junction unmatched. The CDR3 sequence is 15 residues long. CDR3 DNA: TGCGCCAGCAGCCAAGCCCGGACAGGGGATGAGCCCCAGCATTTT. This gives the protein CASSQARTGDEPQHF.

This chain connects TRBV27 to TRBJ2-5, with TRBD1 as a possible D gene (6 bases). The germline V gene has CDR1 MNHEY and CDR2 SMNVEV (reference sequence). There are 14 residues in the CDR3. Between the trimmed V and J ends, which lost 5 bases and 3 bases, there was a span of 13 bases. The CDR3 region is CASSPQGWEETQYF. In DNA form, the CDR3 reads TGTGCCAGCAGTCCCCAGGGGTGGGAAGAGACCCAGTACTTC.

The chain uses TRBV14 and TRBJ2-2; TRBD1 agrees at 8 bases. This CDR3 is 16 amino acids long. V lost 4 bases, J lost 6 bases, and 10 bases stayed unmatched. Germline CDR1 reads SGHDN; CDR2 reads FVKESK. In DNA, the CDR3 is TGTGCCAGCAGCCCCTCAGGGGGCCGATTATCCGGGGAGCTGTTTTTT. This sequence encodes CASSPSGGRLSGELFF.

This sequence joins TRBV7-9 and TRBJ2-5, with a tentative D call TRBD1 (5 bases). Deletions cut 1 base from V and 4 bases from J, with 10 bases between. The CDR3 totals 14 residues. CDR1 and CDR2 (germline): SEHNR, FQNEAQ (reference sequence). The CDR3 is CASSLGQPGETQYF. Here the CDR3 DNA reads TGTGCCAGCAGCTTAGGACAGCCTGGAGAGACCCAGTACTTC.

The CDR3: CASSQDFGDSGGYTF. CDR3 DNA sequence: TGCGCCAGCAGCCAAGATTTCGGGGACAGCGGTGGCTACACCTTC. The chain links TRBV4-1 to TRBJ1-2, with 7 bases aligning to TRBD1. This CDR3 is 15 amino acids long. V trimming: 0 bases; J trimming: 7 bases; junction bases outside the gene matches: 8. Germline V gene data show CDR1 as MGHRA and CDR2 as YSYEKL.

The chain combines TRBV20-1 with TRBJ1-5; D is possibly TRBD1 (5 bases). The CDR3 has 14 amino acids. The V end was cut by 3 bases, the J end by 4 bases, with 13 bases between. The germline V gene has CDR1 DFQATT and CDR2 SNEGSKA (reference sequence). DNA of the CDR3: TGCAGTGCTAGTAGGCAGGGCAGAAATCAGCCCCAGCATTTT. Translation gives CSASRQGRNQPQHF.

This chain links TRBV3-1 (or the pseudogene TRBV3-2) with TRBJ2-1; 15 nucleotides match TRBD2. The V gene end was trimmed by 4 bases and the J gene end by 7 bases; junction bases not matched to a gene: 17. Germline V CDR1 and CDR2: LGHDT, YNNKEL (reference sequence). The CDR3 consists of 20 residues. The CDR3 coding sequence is TGTGCCAGCAGCCCAAGAGACCTTTGGACTAGCGGGGGGGATCCAAATGAGCAGTTCTTC. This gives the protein CASSPRDLWTSGGDPNEQFF.

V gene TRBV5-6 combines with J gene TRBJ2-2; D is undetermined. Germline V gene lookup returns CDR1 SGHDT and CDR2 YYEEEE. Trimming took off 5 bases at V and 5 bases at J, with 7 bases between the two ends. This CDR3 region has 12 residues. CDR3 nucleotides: TGTGCCAGCAGGCAGGTAACCGGGGAGCTGTTTTTT. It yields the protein CASRQVTGELFF.

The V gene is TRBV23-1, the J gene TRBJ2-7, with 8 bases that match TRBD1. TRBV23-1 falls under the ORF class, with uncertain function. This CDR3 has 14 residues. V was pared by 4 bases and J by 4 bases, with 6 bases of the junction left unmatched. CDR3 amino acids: CASSRDRLKYEQYF. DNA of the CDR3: TGCGCCAGCAGTCGGGACAGGCTAAAATACGAGCAGTACTTC.